Each of the 6 T cell receptor beta chains below was sequenced from the same sample in a study of CD8 T cells in ankylosing spondylitis. TCRdb fed the 5' RACE reads into MiXCR, producing one record per CDR3 protein. The sample yields tens of thousands of distinct CDR3 sequences, about 7.8% seen once. The sample consisted of blood, either unsorted or a sorted T cell fraction (not recorded which). These receptors came from a female donor with ankylosing spondylitis or in good health (not recorded which).

The V call is TRBV28, the J call TRBJ2-1; TRBD1 or TRBD2 may be the D gene (5 bases each). There are 13 residues in the CDR3. Per the germline V gene, CDR1 is MDHEN and CDR2 is SYDVKM. V was clipped by 8 bases and J by 8 bases, with 16 bases between them. This chain's CDR3 is CASERDDPHEQFF. The CDR3 nucleotides read TGTGCCAGCGAAAGGGACGACCCCCATGAGCAGTTCTTC.

This clonotype was found many times. The chain recombines TRBV10-3 with TRBJ2-1, with 10 bases identical to TRBD2. The germline V gene encodes CDR1 ENHRY and CDR2 SYGVKD. The V segment lost 0 bases and the J segment 5 bases; nucleotides outside the gene matches: 4. This CDR3 region has 16 residues. The CDR3: CAISESASGGHNEQFF. DNA of the CDR3: TGTGCCATCAGTGAGTCGGCTAGCGGGGGCCACAATGAGCAGTTCTTC.

The CDR3: CASSKGGKDPNYGYTF. The CDR3 region has the DNA TGTGCCAGCAGCAAGGGTGGAAAGGACCCTAACTATGGCTACACCTTC. This sequence joins TRBV21-1 and TRBJ1-2. TRBV21-1 is listed as a pseudogene. The CDR3 runs to 16 residues.

This clonotype came up many times. The genes are TRBV20-1 and TRBJ1-2, with 11 bases lining up with TRBD1. This CDR3 region has 13 residues. With 5 bases clipped from V and 7 bases from J, the junction kept 6 bases outside the gene matches. CDR1 is DFQATT and CDR2 is SNEGSKA in the germline V gene (reference sequence). This CDR3 is CSAADGTGGGYTF. In DNA form, the CDR3 reads TGCAGTGCTGCAGATGGGACAGGGGGTGGCTACACCTTC.

This clonotype was recorded a few times. Here the CDR3 reads CASSSGTGREQYF. The CDR3 nucleotides are TGTGCCAGCAGTTCCGGGACAGGGCGGGAGCAGTACTTC. V usage is TRBV12-3 or TRBV12-4 and J usage is TRBJ2-7; 9 nucleotides agree with TRBD1. V trimming: 4 bases; J trimming: 7 bases; junction bases outside the gene matches: 5. This CDR3 contains 13 residues.

This clonotype was counted ten times or more. The V call is TRBV12-3 or TRBV12-4, the J call TRBJ1-3, with 8 nucleotides matching TRBD1. This CDR3 contains 15 residues. The J segment lost 3 bases and the V segment lost 5 bases, leaving 6 bases of the junction unmatched. The CDR3, as DNA: TGTGCCAGCAGTCCAGGACAGGGATATGGAAACACCATATATTTT. It translates to CASSPGQGYGNTIYF.